This T cell receptor beta chain was identified during a study of T cells in Graves' hyperthyroidism and ophthalmopathy. With a duration under 2 months, the hyperthyroidism was newly diagnosed in patients aged 18 to 65. Uncontrolled infection, other autoimmune disease, pregnancy or lactation barred patients from enrollment. This clonotype came up many times. TCR beta CDR3 regions were amplified from RNA transcripts. The study used the HTBI primer set for a first-round RT-PCR of the TCR CDR3. Using its own MiXCR run on the multiplex PCR reads, TCRdb lists one record per CDR3 protein. The profile shows about 360,000 distinct CDR3 sequences, around 13% of them singletons. Germline-derived CDR1 and CDR2 are SGHTA and FQGTGA. V lost 5 bases and J lost 0, with 13 bases in between. The CDR3 consists of 16 residues.

Sequencing was carried out using blood. This sequence joins TRBV7-3 and TRBJ2-2, with D tentatively TRBD1 (6 bases). The sequence was collected from a woman aged 18-29 years with Graves' hyperthyroidism. The CDR3, as DNA: TGTGCCAGCAGCCCTTGGACAGATCCGAACACCGGGGAGCTGTTTTTT. Amino acid sequence: CASSPWTDPNTGELFF.